The present entry profiles one T cell receptor (beta chain) with its context. The antigen is undetermined. In germline, CDR1 is LNHDA, CDR2 SQIVND (reference sequence). V lost 4 bases, J lost 3 bases, and 4 bases stayed unmatched. The CDR3 extends over 15 amino acids. This specimen comes from a study of graft-versus-host responses after intestinal transplantation. Study outcomes and limitations: The authors found GvH clones in recipient marrow, some appearing first in ileum or blood.

Assay used: immunoSEQ multiplex PCR; TCRdb lists only in-frame clones, some missing. The sample carries over 100,000 clones, roughly 95% recorded once. This sample comprised unstimulated CD8+ T cells sorted from spleen or lymph node cells, obtained before intestinal transplant. V gene TRBV19 combines with J gene TRBJ2-1; 9 bases align to TRBD2. The TCR originated in a human donor who received an intestinal transplant. CDR3 amino acids: CASSTAGGIYNEQFF. The CDR3 DNA reads as TGTGCCAGTAGTACCGCGGGAGGGATCTACAATGAGCAGTTCTTC.